Listed here are 31 T cell receptor beta chains from one sample, sequenced in a study of T cell responses to AZD1222 COVID-19 vaccine. Using immunoSEQ multiplex PCR, the repertoire was profiled, and TCRdb retains in-frame clones only, with some absent. The profile shows about 100,000 clones, more than 85% of them singletons. The specimen was peripheral blood, collected 28 days after the second AZD1222 dose. All receptors derive from an adult who received the AZD1222 COVID-19 vaccine.

The chain has TRBV5-1 and TRBJ1-6; TRBD1 matches 7 bases. Germline CDR1 is SGHRS and CDR2 is YFSETQ. Losses at the gene ends were 2 bases for V and 11 bases for J; bases not matched to a gene: 13. CDR3 length equals 16 residues. The CDR3 coding sequence is TGCGCCAGCAGCTTAGACCGACAGGGCCAAAGGGCACCCCTCCACTTT. It codes for CASSLDRQGQRAPLHF.

The chain joins TRBV27 to TRBJ1-2, with D maybe TRBD1 (6 bases). Trimming shortened V by 3 bases and J by 8 bases, and 16 bases separated the two germline ends. The CDR3 runs 14 residues. Germline-derived CDR1 and CDR2 are MNHEY and SMNVEV (reference sequence). The CDR3 reads CASSFGRGGQGYTF. The CDR3 bases are TGTGCCAGCAGTTTCGGAAGGGGGGGGCAGGGCTACACCTTC.

The chain couples TRBV3-1 (or the pseudogene TRBV3-2) to TRBJ2-1; 9 bases fit TRBD2. The germline CDR1 and CDR2 sequences are LGHDT and YNNKEL (reference sequence). CDR3 length: 15 amino acids. After removal of 7 bases from V and 3 bases from J, the junction contained 7 bases not matched to a gene. CDR3 sequence: CASTSSGRSYNEQFF. CDR3 DNA: TGTGCCAGCACCTCCAGCGGGAGGAGCTACAATGAGCAGTTCTTC.

The V gene is TRBV5-6, the J gene TRBJ2-3, with 8 bases identical to TRBD1. Germline assignment: CDR1 SGHDT and CDR2 YYEEEE. The trim removed 3 bases at V and 7 bases at J, leaving 7 bases unmatched. This CDR3 region has 14 residues. The CDR3 here is CASSSRHRGNTQYF. The DNA for the CDR3 is TGTGCCAGCAGCTCGCGACACAGGGGGAATACGCAGTATTTT.

V and J are TRBV9 and TRBJ2-7; 7 nucleotides align to TRBD1. Germline V gives CDR1 SGDLS, CDR2 YYNGEE. J was trimmed by 3 bases and V by 3 bases; bases with no gene match: 6. The length of the CDR3 is 14 residues. CDR3 in DNA: TGTGCCAGCAGCGGGACAGGTGTCCACTACGAGCAGTACTTC. Its protein product is CASSGTGVHYEQYF.

The chain employs TRBV5-4 and TRBJ1-2, with D perhaps TRBD1 (5 bases). Trimming cost V 4 bases and J 5 bases, with 18 bases left between them. The CDR3 has 15 residues. Per germline, CDR1 SGHNT and CDR2 YYREEE (reference sequence). The CDR3 nucleotides are TGTGCCAGCAGCCAGCCAAGCAGGGAAGAGTATGGCTACACCTTC. Its translation is CASSQPSREEYGYTF. The full variable domain, completed using reference TRBV5-4 and TRBJ1-2, is ETGVTQSPTHLIKTRGQQVTLRCSSQSGHNTVSWYQQALGQGPQFIFQYYREEENGRGNFPPRFSGLQFPNYSSELNVNALELDDSALYLCASSQPSREEYGYTFGSGTRLTVV.

This chain uses TRBV3-1 (or the pseudogene TRBV3-2) with TRBJ1-1; 7 nucleotides agree with TRBD1. This CDR3 has 15 residues. Germline CDR1 is LGHDT and CDR2 is YNNKEL (reference sequence). V was clipped by 5 bases and J by 4 bases; unmatched bases: 10. The chain's CDR3 is CASSTHRGGSTEAFF. CDR3 bases: TGTGCCAGCAGCACCCACAGGGGAGGTAGCACTGAAGCTTTCTTT.

This clone was counted only a few times. The CDR3 protein is CASNLQVNTEAFF. As DNA, the CDR3 is TGTGCCAGCAACCTCCAGGTGAACACTGAAGCTTTCTTT. This chain uses TRBV6-5 with TRBJ1-1; D is ambiguous. CDR3 size: 13 residues. Germline lookup yields CDR1 MNHEY and CDR2 SVGAGI. V was cut by 7 bases and J by 0 bases, with 9 bases left in between.

J is TRBJ2-1 and V is TRBV10-2, with TRBD1 matching 10 bases. V shed 4 bases, J shed 3 bases, and the junction held 0 bases outside the gene matches. The CDR3 totals 14 residues. CDR1 is WSHSY, CDR2 SAAADI, per germline. In nucleotides, the CDR3 is TGCGCCAGCAGTGGGGACAGGGGCTACAATGAGCAGTTCTTC. Its translation is CASSGDRGYNEQFF.

V gene TRBV5-6 combines with J gene TRBJ2-6, with D tentatively TRBD1 (5 bases). Trimming left V 3 bases short and J 4 bases short, with 11 bases between. The CDR3 covers 15 residues. Germline V gene data show CDR1 as SGHDT and CDR2 as YYEEEE. CDR3 sequence: CASSSSGIGANVLTF. Written as DNA, the CDR3 is TGTGCCAGCAGCTCCTCAGGGATAGGGGCCAACGTCCTGACTTTC. Together with reference TRBV5-6 and TRBJ2-6, the CDR3 gives the full variable domain: DAGVTQSPTHLIKTRGQQVTLRCSPKSGHDTVSWYQQALGQGPQFIFQYYEEEERQRGNFPDRFSGHQFPNYSSELNVNALLLGDSALYLCASSSSGIGANVLTFGAGSRLTVL.

The chain is built from TRBV30 and TRBJ1-5, with D unclear. The CDR3 has 13 residues. V was clipped by 2 bases and J by 1 base, with 6 bases between them. Germline V gene sequence: CDR1 GTSNPN, CDR2 SVGIG (reference sequence). CDR3 amino acids: CAWSTRSNQPQHF. The DNA for the CDR3 is TGTGCCTGGAGTACAAGGAGCAATCAGCCCCAGCATTTT.

The CDR3 here is CASSPQGGSYEQYF. DNA for the CDR3: TGTGCCAGCAGCCCCCAGGGCGGGAGCTACGAGCAGTACTTC. V gene TRBV7-2 combines with J gene TRBJ2-7; TRBD2 aligns across 7 bases. Losses at the gene ends were 5 bases for V and 3 bases for J; bases not matched to a gene: 7. This CDR3 has 14 amino acids. Germline V lookup: CDR1 SGHTA, CDR2 FQGNSA.

The V and J genes are TRBV5-1 and TRBJ1-5; no firm D call. The CDR3 runs to 14 residues. The V gene's germline CDR1 is SGHRS and CDR2 YFSETQ. Deletions cut 0 bases from V and 6 bases from J, with 10 bases between. This CDR3 reads CASSLVPQSQPQHF. CDR3 coding DNA: TGCGCCAGCAGCTTGGTTCCCCAAAGTCAGCCCCAGCATTTT.

The gene calls are TRBV7-6 and TRBJ2-7; 7 bases fit TRBD1. CDR3 size: 15 residues. J lost 2 bases, V lost 3 bases, and 7 bases had no gene match. Germline CDR1 reads SGHVS; CDR2 reads FNYEAQ. CDR3 region: CASSLETGSTYEQYF. DNA for the CDR3: TGTGCCAGCAGCTTGGAGACAGGGTCAACCTACGAGCAGTACTTC. Variable domain in full (rest from reference TRBV7-6 and TRBJ2-7): GAGVSQSPRYKVTKRGQDVALRCDPISGHVSLYWYRQALGQGPEFLTYFNYEAQQDKSGLPNDRFSAERPEGSISTLTIQRTEQRDSAMYRCASSLETGSTYEQYFGPGTRLTVT.

This clone was observed a single time. CDR3 amino acids: CASSQVNTGELFF. CDR3 nucleotides: TGTGCCAGCAGCCAAGTTAACACCGGGGAGCTGTTTTTT. The chain has TRBV3-1 (or the pseudogene TRBV3-2) and TRBJ2-2; D is unclear. The V and J ends lost 1 base and 2 bases respectively, with 2 bases between them. CDR1 and CDR2 (germline): LGHDT, YNNKEL (reference sequence). The CDR3 has 13 residues.

V and J are TRBV4-1 and TRBJ2-7, with D possibly being TRBD2 (6 bases). Trimming shortened V by 0 bases and J by 4 bases, and 13 bases separated the two germline ends. The CDR3 runs 15 residues. The germline gives CDR1 MGHRA, CDR2 YSYEKL. CDR3 region: CASSQDRLVGYEQYF. CDR3 coding DNA: TGCGCCAGCAGCCAAGATCGACTAGTGGGATACGAGCAGTACTTC.

This sequence joins TRBV6-5 and TRBJ1-4, with TRBD1 identical over 7 bases. The CDR3 is made up of 15 amino acids. Per germline, CDR1 MNHEY and CDR2 SVGAGI. The ends lost 6 bases at V and 4 bases at J; junction bases unmatched: 8. CDR3 in amino acids: CASSQQGGLNEKLFF. For the CDR3, the DNA is TGTGCCAGCAGCCAGCAGGGGGGGCTTAATGAAAAACTGTTTTTT.

This rearrangement joins TRBV6-2 or TRBV6-3 to TRBJ2-5, with D possibly matching TRBD2 (6 bases). Trimming removed 5 bases at V and 1 base at J, with 20 bases between. Germline V lookup: CDR1 MNHEY, CDR2 SVGEGT. This CDR3 contains 17 residues. The CDR3 bases are TGTGCCAGCAGTACGCTGGGGACTGGGAGAACCCAAGAGACCCAGTACTTC. This gives the protein CASSTLGTGRTQETQYF.

The CDR3 nucleotides are TGTGCCAGCAGTTACGGGGGACTGATGAACACTGAAGCTTTCTTT. It yields the protein CASSYGGLMNTEAFF. The chain carries TRBV6-2 or TRBV6-3 and TRBJ1-1; weak D call: TRBD1 (5 bases). CDR3 size: 15 residues. V gave up 2 bases and J gave up 0 bases, with 10 bases separating them. Germline V CDR1 and CDR2: MNHEY, SVGEGT.

This clone was observed a handful of times. The chain combines TRBV10-3 with TRBJ1-5; TRBD1 is a possible D gene (5 bases). This CDR3 has 14 amino acids. V was cut by 8 bases and J by 3 bases, with 14 bases left in between. CDR1 is ENHRY, CDR2 SYGVKD, per germline. The CDR3 sequence: CAIGGTQHNQPQHF. DNA of the CDR3: TGTGCCATCGGAGGGACGCAACACAATCAGCCCCAGCATTTT.

The chain links TRBV10-3 to TRBJ2-3; TRBD2 aligns across 12 bases. The CDR3 contains 18 residues. Germline CDR1 ENHRY, CDR2 SYGVKD. J gave up 2 bases and V 6 bases, and 12 bases lay outside the gene matches. The CDR3 DNA sequence: TGTGCCATCAGGGGTCGGCTAGCGGGAGGGCCGTCCACAGATACGCAGTATTTT. It is translated as CAIRGRLAGGPSTDTQYF.

The chain has TRBV5-4 and TRBJ2-7, with D hard to call. The V end was cut by 0 bases, the J end by 3 bases, with 13 bases between. The CDR3 runs to 15 residues. Germline lookup yields CDR1 SGHNT and CDR2 YYREEE (reference sequence). Here the CDR3 reads CASSLAGLGSYEQYF. The CDR3 nucleotides read TGTGCCAGCAGCTTGGCCGGCCTAGGTAGCTACGAGCAGTACTTC.

The V gene is TRBV19, the J gene TRBJ1-5; TRBD1 matches 9 bases. Germline CDR1 and CDR2: LNHDA and SQIVND (reference sequence). This CDR3 spans 16 amino acids. With 5 bases clipped from V and 3 bases from J, the junction kept 8 bases outside the gene matches. The DNA of the CDR3 is TGTGCCAGTAGTGAGAGACAGGGGGGACCCAATCAGCCCCAGCATTTT. Protein sequence: CASSERQGGPNQPQHF.

This chain connects TRBV28 to TRBJ2-3; TRBD2 matches 9 bases. The V and J ends lost 4 bases and 2 bases, in that order; junction bases with no gene match: 7. The CDR3 has 16 residues. The V gene's germline CDR1 is MDHEN and CDR2 SYDVKM. CDR3 in amino acids: CASSSTASGNTDTQYF. The DNA of the CDR3 is TGTGCCAGCAGTTCCACGGCTAGCGGGAACACAGATACGCAGTATTTT. Using reference TRBV28 and TRBJ2-3 for the parts outside the CDR3, the full variable domain is DVKVTQSSRYLVKRTGEKVFLECVQDMDHENMFWYRQDPGLGLRLIYFSYDVKMKEKGDIPEGYSVSREKKERFSLILESASTNQTSMYLCASSSTASGNTDTQYFGPGTRLTVL.

The chain uses TRBV19 and TRBJ1-5; D is unresolved. The CDR3 runs to 15 residues. Germline V CDR1 and CDR2: LNHDA, SQIVND (reference sequence). V lost 6 bases to trimming and J lost 2 bases, with 14 bases between them. In nucleotides, the CDR3 is TGTGCCAGTAGCCCCGACGTTATGGGCAATCAGCCCCAGCATTTT. Its protein product is CASSPDVMGNQPQHF. Full variable domain (remainder filled in from reference TRBV19 and TRBJ1-5): DGGITQSPKYLFRKEGQNVTLSCEQNLNHDAMYWYRQDPGQGLRLIYYSQIVNDFQKGDIAEGYSVSREKKESFPLTVTSAQKNPTAFYLCASSPDVMGNQPQHFGDGTRLSIL.

The chain recombines TRBV20-1 with TRBJ2-7; D is unclear. Trimming removed 8 bases from V and 6 bases from J, with 5 bases in between. CDR1 and CDR2 (germline): DFQATT, SNEGSKA (reference sequence). This CDR3 region has 8 residues. CDR3: CSHIEQYF. The CDR3 bases are TGCAGTCACATCGAGCAGTACTTC.

This clone has a handful of counts. The chain is built from TRBV27 and TRBJ2-7, with 11 nucleotides matching TRBD2. CDR1 and CDR2 from the germline V gene are MNHEY and SMNVEV (reference sequence). The CDR3 consists of 14 residues. V lost 6 bases, J lost 5 bases, and 6 bases stayed unmatched. CDR3 sequence reads: CASSGLAGPNEQYF. In nucleotides, the CDR3 is TGTGCCAGCAGCGGACTAGCGGGTCCCAACGAGCAGTACTTC.

The chain combines TRBV4-3 with TRBJ2-5; D gene ambiguous. Germline V gives CDR1 LGHNA, CDR2 YSLEER. V gave up 5 bases and J gave up 5 bases, with 15 bases separating them. The CDR3 length is 14 residues. CDR3 region: CASSATPDRETQYF. The CDR3 DNA reads as TGCGCCAGCAGCGCGACACCAGACCGGGAGACCCAGTACTTC.

The rearrangement uses TRBV3-1 (or the pseudogene TRBV3-2) and TRBJ2-1, with 16 positions matching TRBD2. V gave up 0 bases and J gave up 13 bases; unmatched junction bases: 15. Per germline, CDR1 LGHDT and CDR2 YNNKEL (reference sequence). The CDR3 is 19 amino acids. CDR3 residues: CASSQDRGGTGLAGGRQFF. Written as DNA, the CDR3 is TGTGCCAGCAGCCAAGATCGAGGGGGGACGGGACTAGCGGGAGGGCGACAGTTCTTC.

The V and J genes are TRBV15 and TRBJ2-7; D is unresolved. V was clipped by 3 bases and J by 3 bases, with 12 bases between them. The CDR3 sequence is 14 residues long. Germline loops: CDR1 LNHNV, CDR2 YYDKDF (reference sequence). The CDR3 DNA is TGTGCCACCAGCAGCCGCTTGGGGAACTACGAGCAGTACTTC. This codes for CATSSRLGNYEQYF.

With regard to this clone: The junction and the germline gene differ at one end; a read error may be behind it. This chain uses TRBV7-3 with TRBJ2-7; weak D call: TRBD2 (6 bases). From germline, CDR1 is SGHTA and CDR2 FQGTGA. This CDR3 comprises 15 residues. The CDR3 sequence is CASSPWGLTSNEQYF. In DNA, the CDR3 is TGTGCCAGCAGCCCATGGGGACTCACCTCCAACGAGCAGTACTTC.